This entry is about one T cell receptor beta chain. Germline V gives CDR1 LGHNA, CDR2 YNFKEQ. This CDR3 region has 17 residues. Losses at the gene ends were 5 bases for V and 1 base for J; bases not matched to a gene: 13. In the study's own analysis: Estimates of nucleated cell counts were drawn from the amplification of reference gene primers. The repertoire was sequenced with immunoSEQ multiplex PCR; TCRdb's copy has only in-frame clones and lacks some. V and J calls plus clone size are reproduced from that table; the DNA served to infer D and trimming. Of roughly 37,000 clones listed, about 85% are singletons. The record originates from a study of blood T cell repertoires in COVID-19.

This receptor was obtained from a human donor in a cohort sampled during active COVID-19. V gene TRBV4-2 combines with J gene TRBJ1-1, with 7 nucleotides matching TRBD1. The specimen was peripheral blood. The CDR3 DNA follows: TGTGCCAGCAGCTCGCCAGGGGGTGGAGTGGGGAACACTGAAGCTTTCTTT. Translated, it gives CASSSPGGGVGNTEAFF.